The next 2 T cell receptor beta chains were all read from a single sample in a study of cytomegalovirus exposure and HLA in healthy donors. The PCR had 60 Vbeta and 13 Jbeta primers. Data came from immunoSEQ multiplex PCR; TCRdb stores just in-frame clones and leaves some out. The data show tens of thousands of clones, roughly 79% seen once. The sample was PBMCs. The source of these receptors is a woman between 25 and 40 years old in good health and CMV-seronegative.

Here the CDR3 reads CASSQGAVSYEQYF. In nucleotides, the CDR3 is TGTGCCAGCAGCCAAGGGGCAGTCTCTTACGAGCAGTACTTC. The chain uses TRBV14 and TRBJ2-7; no reliable D call. In germline, CDR1 is SGHDN, CDR2 FVKESK. The CDR3 sequence is 14 residues long. The germline V and J ends were trimmed by 1 base and 4 bases, with 11 bases remaining between them.

The chain is built from TRBV7-3 and TRBJ1-2, with 8 bases that match TRBD1. The V gene's germline CDR1 is SGHTA and CDR2 FQGTGA. The length of the CDR3 is 14 residues. V gave up 4 bases and J gave up 5 bases; unmatched junction bases: 6. The CDR3 DNA is TGTGCCAGCAGCTCCAGGGGGCGCGGGTATGGCTACACCTTC. The encoded protein is CASSSRGRGYGYTF.